This T cell receptor beta chain is from a study of beta chain features in type 1 diabetes. CDR3 length: 13 residues. Germline CDR1 MNHEY, CDR2 SVGAGI. V was trimmed by 8 bases and J by 1 base, leaving 10 bases between them. For this clone: Its antigen is as yet unknown.

By way of CD45RO/CCR7/CD25/CD127/CD95/CD27, the CD4+ regulatory, stem cell-like memory, central memory and naive cells were sorted. Notes on the study in general: Reduced insertions and increased deletions marked VDJ junctions in type 1 diabetes patients. Type 1 diabetes patients showed a moderate but significant shortening of TCRB CDR3s in all four CD4+ subsets.

Since all of the isolated RNA was reverse transcribed, expressed TCRB transcripts were what got sequenced. The study sequenced naive, central memory and regulatory T cell samples to an average of about 3.5 million reads. The repertoire was sequenced with immunoSEQ multiplex PCR; TCRdb's copy has only in-frame clones and lacks some. The sample records roughly 330,000 clones, about 13% being singletons. Material: naive CD4+ T cells from blood. The origin of this receptor is a woman aged 18-29 years with type 1 diabetes. The chain employs TRBV6-5 and TRBJ2-3; D perhaps matches TRBD2 (6 bases). This chain's CDR3 is CASFASGTDTQYF. CDR3 DNA sequence: TGTGCCAGCTTCGCTAGCGGCACAGATACGCAGTATTTT.